This T cell receptor (beta chain) was captured in a study of glioma-infiltrating T cells. Findings and limits, study-wide: Only very few CDR3 sequences appeared in both tissue and blood. Gliomas, especially low-grade, showed above-expected tissue-blood divergence; non-neoplastic patients showed below.

Deletions cut 4 bases from V and 0 bases from J, with 11 bases between. Per germline, CDR1 SGDLS and CDR2 YYNGEE. The CDR3 covers 15 residues. Amplification of TCR alpha and beta CDR3 regions from RNA used iRepertoire nested multiplex PCR. TCRdb re-called the multiplex PCR reads with MiXCR, one entry per CDR3 protein. The repertoire holds around 93,000 distinct CDR3 sequences, with roughly 37% as singletons. About this clonotype itself: Antigen: not known.

The gene calls are TRBV9 and TRBJ1-3; D gene unclear. The source is a human donor with low-grade glioma or glioblastoma, undergoing nonglioma brain surgery, or in good health (not recorded which). The material sequenced was glioma tissue, nonneoplastic brain tissue, or PBMCs (not recorded which). This CDR3 reads CASSLGPPSGNTIYF. The CDR3 DNA reads as TGTGCCAGCAGCCTCGGGCCGCCCTCTGGAAACACCATATATTTT.